The subject of this entry is one T cell receptor beta chain. The antigen remains unidentified. Viral peptide pools were used in the ViraFEST assay to expand antigen-specific CD4+ T cells, and sequencing came afterward. After less than twelve days in culture, the CD4+ T cells were isolated. Absence of prior SARS-CoV-2 infection characterized the vaccine recipients, who showed negative nucleocapsid antibodies. This record comes from a study of vaccination effects on CD4 cells after COVID-19. In the study overall: Two-dose vaccination with either BNT162b2 or mRNA-1273 was given to the participants.

Study-wide findings and caveats: The study, lacking early post-infection timepoints, had few convalescent patients. Healthy vaccinees had only 1 of 255 vaccine-induced clones cross-react with common cold coronaviruses. Late after vaccination, infection- and vaccine-induced clones showed marked clonal contraction.

Assay: immunoSEQ multiplex PCR; the TCRdb copy retains only in-frame clones and omits some. In the table there are about 73,000 clones, 65% to 75% of which are singletons. Germline V gives CDR1 LNHDA, CDR2 SQIVND (reference sequence). CDR3 length: 14 amino acids. The V and J ends lost 7 bases and 6 bases respectively, with 15 bases between them. This chain uses TRBV19 with TRBJ2-2; D remains unclear. Sequenced here: CD4+ T cells from PBMCs cultured with HCoV-NL63 spike peptides, sampled before COVID-19 vaccination. This receptor was identified in a human donor who received a COVID-19 vaccine. Here the CDR3 reads CASTPGFSSGELFF. CDR3 nucleotides: TGTGCCAGTACACCAGGCTTTTCTTCCGGGGAGCTGTTTTTT.